This TCR beta chain stems from a study of identical twins (dated by TCRdb to 2016 to 2018). General notes on the study: TCR alpha and beta repertoires from monozygotic twins, unrelated adults of various ages and cord blood were deep-sequenced to test whether fetal clonotypes persist. Replicate twin experiments were performed at different times using different library preparation protocols to rule out contamination. Overall study results and their limits: Fewer insertions were carried by abundant cord blood beta clonotypes; a weaker similar trend was observed in young adult naive repertoires, while no such trend was observed in memory repertoires. Invariant T cells such as MAIT and iNKT could partly confound zero-insertion analyses, though diverse VJ usage argued against this for most clonotypes. The excess sharing between twins in beta out-of-frame sequences was weaker because fewer shared sequences reduced the signal-to-noise ratio. Compared with coincidental sharing between unrelated individuals, out-of-frame TCR alpha sequences shared between twins showed an excess of sequences with low generation probability. Because the same donors could not be followed over many years, the conclusions relied on cross-sectional statistical analysis. In monozygotic twins, recombination models systematically underestimated out-of-frame TCR alpha sharing, but the models matched the sharing seen between unrelated individuals.

Receptor amplification or capture employed 5' RACE. The sequencer listed for this sample is Illumina HiSeq 2000. A universal primer binding site was added through template switching, and the final cDNA carried a unique molecular identifier so that TCR cDNA molecules could be counted accurately. First-strand cDNA for TCR alpha and beta chains was synthesized from specific primers in the conserved constant-segment region. To control for contamination, every cDNA library was double barcoded, receiving both a SMART-Mk sample barcode and Illumina barcodes. TruSeq adapter sequences and Illumina sample barcodes were added in two successive PCR steps. Sequencing of the TCR alpha and beta cDNA libraries was done on the Illumina HiSeq platform using custom primers. Per the original workflow: Raw reads were processed with MiGEC to extract unique molecular identifiers, and MiXCR was used to determine CDR3 positions. Recombination models were inferred per individual with the repgenHMM and IGoR tools using an EM algorithm. The tcR package in R was used for shared clonotype analysis, with sharing normalized by the product of cloneset sizes. To study raw recombination free of thymic and clonal selection effects, out-of-frame nonproductive sequences were analyzed. TCRdb's own reprocessing of the public reads used fastp at Q25 and MiXCR and kept productive beta chains. When rows share a CDR3 protein, they turn into one entry using the most common DNA and genes. In this record, the V and J calls reflect TCRdb's handling and not the investigators' own analysis. The sample table shows under 900,000 distinct CDR3 sequences, and 15% to 20% are seen once. The ten top clones hold over 10% of the sample.

Every donor was a healthy Caucasian. The twin cohort consisted of three pairs of female monozygotic twins, all aged roughly 18 to 29 years. Peripheral blood mononuclear cells were the source from which RNA for the TCR libraries was isolated. This clonotype was recorded a few times. Its antigen remains unidentified. Within one base of it there is no much larger clone, and no base qualities were kept. The same sample was also studied in work on T cells expressing NK-cell markers. As noted in the second study: TCR beta-chain repertoires were profiled in sorted CD3+CD56+NKG2C+, CD3+CD56+NKG2C- and CD3+CD56-NKG2C+ T-cell subsets from eight donors. Of the eight sequenced donors, seven were found to be HCMV-seropositive and one was found to be HCMV-seronegative. To restrict sorting to alphabetaTCR-expressing T cells, an anti-gammadeltaTCR antibody was added in several experiments. For roughly 6 donors, the dominant CD3+CD56+NKG2C+ clonotypes were among the top 10 CD8+ clonotypes and accounted for roughly 1.0-7.5% of CD8+ T cells. Those dominant clonotypes were again the most abundant among CD3+CD56-NKG2C+ cells in a handful of donors, at roughly 25-60.1%. Whether the expanded NKG2C-expressing T cell clones were specific for HCMV antigens was left unclear. All eight donors whose samples were sequenced were randomly selected healthy volunteers, three of them men and five women. To determine HCMV serostatus, a commercial ELISA kit was used to detect HCMV-specific IgG in serum. For more than five donors, bulk peripheral blood T-cell repertoires were additionally sequenced from unsorted PBMC. MIGEC was used to demultiplex reads and group the reads by UMI, and MiTCR was used to assemble and quantify clonotypes. Only TCR cDNA sequences supported by at least two reads were kept to exclude erroneous sequences. The tcR package was used for downstream repertoire analysis, and clonotypes were matched across fractions by CDR3 nucleotide sequence plus V segment. Antigen specificity was annotated against VDJdb with VDJmatch, allowing one amino acid substitution in CDR3.

This TCR derives from a young woman in good health. Sequencing used PBMCs.

The DNA reads TGTGCCAGCAGATGGAGCGGGGAATACACAGATACGCAGTATTTT. This encodes CASRWSGEYTDTQYF. The chain uses TRBV12-3 or TRBV12-4 and TRBJ2-3, with 7 junctional bases fitting TRBD2. The CDR3 has 15 amino acids, counting the end cysteine and phenylalanine. Only the CDR3 DNA stays, 45 bases, in frame from base 1. The germline V end is reduced by 6 bases and the J end by 2 bases; junction bases left unmatched: 8.